What follows are 4 T cell receptor beta chains derived from one specimen sequenced in a study of OX40 agonist ivuxolimab in advanced cancers. Clones were sequenced by immunoSEQ multiplex PCR, and TCRdb holds only the in-frame ones, with some missing. The table records over 65,000 clones, roughly 91% of them present only once. This specimen was CD4+ or CD8+ T cells sorted from blood, taken in a trial of the OX40 agonist ivuxolimab. These receptors all come from an adult with an advanced solid tumor such as melanoma, head and neck, liver or kidney cancer.

V and J are TRBV7-2 and TRBJ1-4; TRBD1 matches 8 bases. This CDR3 is built from 15 residues. The germline CDR1 and CDR2 sequences are SGHTA and FQGNSA. Losses at the gene ends were 3 bases for V and 8 bases for J; bases not matched to a gene: 8. CDR3 region: CASSLATGDREKLFF. CDR3 bases: TGTGCCAGCAGCTTGGCGACAGGGGATAGGGAAAAACTGTTTTTT. The complete variable domain, with remaining parts taken from reference TRBV7-2 and TRBJ1-4, reads GAGVSQSPSNKVTEKGKDVELRCDPISGHTALYWYRQSLGQGLEFLIYFQGNSAPDKSGLPSDRFSAERTGGSVSTLTIQRTQQEDSAVYLCASSLATGDREKLFFGSGTQLSVL.

The chain is built from TRBV5-1 and TRBJ2-3; D remains unclear. CDR1 is SGHRS, CDR2 YFSETQ, per germline. Trimming took off 8 bases at V and 2 bases at J, with 9 bases between the two ends. The CDR3 is made up of 12 amino acids. CDR3 protein: CASGPNTDTQYF. The CDR3 DNA reads as TGCGCCAGTGGGCCGAACACAGATACGCAGTATTTT.

This chain links TRBV7-9 with TRBJ2-1; D uncertain. The CDR3 has 11 residues. CDR1 is SEHNR, CDR2 FQNEAQ, per germline (reference sequence). V was shortened by 6 bases and J by 7 bases, with 7 bases between the two germline ends. As DNA, the CDR3 is TGTGCCAGCAGTCCGTCTAATGAGCAGTTCTTC. It yields the protein CASSPSNEQFF.

V gene TRBV18 combines with J gene TRBJ2-7; D not resolved. The germline CDR1 and CDR2 sequences are KGHSH and LQKENI. Trimming took off 1 base at V and 4 bases at J, with 8 bases between the two ends. The CDR3 is 13 residues long. CDR3 DNA sequence: TGTGCCAGCTCACCACAGGAAGGGTACGAGCAGTACTTC. Translation: CASSPQEGYEQYF.